A single sample is the source of the 23 T cell receptor beta chains below, sequenced in a study of identical twins. TCRdb re-derived calls from the 5' RACE reads in MiXCR, one entry per CDR3 protein. The table records around 960,000 distinct CDR3 sequences, 10% to 15% of them present only once. This same sample was also taken into another study, of yellow fever vaccine responses in identical twins.

Source material: PBMCs. These receptors came from a woman aged 18-29 years in good health.

This chain connects TRBV11-2 to TRBJ2-5; D may match TRBD1 or TRBD2 (5 bases each). CDR3 length equals 15 residues. Trimming pared 5 bases from V and 4 bases from J, leaving 17 bases between. Germline assignment: CDR1 SGHAT and CDR2 FQNNGV. The DNA for the CDR3 is TGTGCCAGCAGCCCGAGGGACCGGCGGTTAGAGACCCAGTACTTC. Its translation: CASSPRDRRLETQYF.

This clonotype appeared a few times. The V and J genes are TRBV11-2 and TRBJ2-7, with D uncertain. V lost 5 bases and J 3 bases, leaving 20 bases between the germline ends. The germline V gene has CDR1 SGHAT and CDR2 FQNNGV. The length of the CDR3 is 16 residues. CDR3 coding DNA: TGTGCCAGCAGCGCCAGCCGCCACGGGCGTTACTACGAGCAGTACTTC. This encodes CASSASRHGRYYEQYF.

In this sample, this clonotype turned up once. The rearrangement links TRBV20-1 to TRBJ2-7; 8 bases map to TRBD2. Germline V CDR1 and CDR2: DFQATT, SNEGSKA (reference sequence). Trimming removed 3 bases from V and 6 bases from J; junction bases left unmatched: 16. The CDR3 covers 16 residues. The CDR3 is CSASPAEVAGTREQYF. Written as DNA, the CDR3 is TGCAGTGCTAGTCCCGCCGAGGTAGCGGGAACGCGCGAGCAGTACTTC.

Only a few counts were recorded for this clonotype. The chain recombines TRBV4-2 with TRBJ2-3; D is undetermined. CDR1 and CDR2 (germline): LGHNA, YNFKEQ. This CDR3 region has 14 residues. The V and J ends lost 0 bases and 0 bases respectively, with 4 bases between them. In nucleotides, the CDR3 is TGTGCCAGCAGCCAAGACCGTAGCACAGATACGCAGTATTTT. Translated, it gives CASSQDRSTDTQYF.

CDR3 nucleotides: TGTGCCAGCAGTTTCCGCCTAGGACTAGCGGGAGGGGAGACCCAGTACTTC. This translates into CASSFRLGLAGGETQYF. This chain connects TRBV28 to TRBJ2-5, with 15 positions matching TRBD2. V was clipped by 3 bases and J by 5 bases; unmatched bases: 7. The CDR3 runs to 17 residues. The germline V gene encodes CDR1 MDHEN and CDR2 SYDVKM.

This clonotype was seen only a few times. V usage is TRBV7-9 and J usage is TRBJ1-2, with D maybe TRBD1 (5 bases). The germline V and J ends were trimmed by 4 bases and 3 bases, with 18 bases remaining between them. The CDR3 sequence is 16 residues long. The germline CDR1 and CDR2 sequences are SEHNR and FQNEAQ (reference sequence). The DNA for the CDR3 is TGTGCCAGCAGCTCAAGGAGGGACCCAAGGGACTATGGCTACACCTTC. Its translation: CASSSRRDPRDYGYTF.

The genes are TRBV11-2 and TRBJ1-1; D is ambiguous. The germline V gene has CDR1 SGHAT and CDR2 FQNNGV. This CDR3 spans 13 amino acids. Trimming took off 5 bases at V and 4 bases at J, with 11 bases between the two ends. The CDR3 DNA sequence: TGTGCCAGCAGCCTTCCTTGGATCACTGAAGCTTTCTTT. Translated, it gives CASSLPWITEAFF.

The rearrangement joins TRBV20-1 to TRBJ1-2; tentatively, D is TRBD1 (5 bases). The CDR3 covers 15 residues. Germline-derived CDR1 and CDR2 are DFQATT and SNEGSKA (reference sequence). The V end lost 5 bases, the J end lost 3 bases, and 19 bases lay between the germline ends. CDR3 nucleotide sequence: TGCAGTGCTCCCACCACCTATCAGGGTCACTATGGCTACACCTTC. Translation: CSAPTTYQGHYGYTF.

This clonotype has ten or more counts. CDR3 sequence reads: CASSRQGFGGYTF. DNA for the CDR3: TGTGCCAGCAGTCGACAGGGGTTTGGCGGCTACACCTTC. The chain links TRBV2 to TRBJ1-2, with TRBD1 matching over 8 bases. The CDR3 contains 13 residues. V shed 5 bases, J shed 8 bases, and the junction held 7 bases outside the gene matches. The V gene's germline CDR1 is SNHLY and CDR2 FYNNEI.

The rearrangement links TRBV19 to TRBJ2-1; 10 bases fit TRBD2. Germline V CDR1 and CDR2: LNHDA, SQIVND (reference sequence). This CDR3 has 14 amino acids. Losses at the gene ends were 4 bases for V and 6 bases for J; bases not matched to a gene: 3. The CDR3 region is CASSSLAGANEQFF. The CDR3, as DNA: TGTGCCAGTAGTAGCCTAGCGGGAGCCAATGAGCAGTTCTTC.

The J gene is TRBJ2-7, the V gene TRBV4-1, with 10 bases that match TRBD1. The CDR3 sequence is 17 residues long. The junction had 8 bases not matched to a gene; V was cut back by 0 bases and J by 3 bases. Germline V gene lookup returns CDR1 MGHRA and CDR2 YSYEKL. The CDR3 DNA sequence: TGCGCCAGCAGCCAAGAAGTCGGGACAGGGGTTTACTACGAGCAGTACTTC. This codes for CASSQEVGTGVYYEQYF.

This chain joins TRBV28 and TRBJ1-6; D gene uncertain. The CDR3 runs to 16 residues. Trimming cost V 8 bases and J 0 bases, with 14 bases left between them. From germline, CDR1 is MDHEN and CDR2 SYDVKM. CDR3 region: CASVRGPSSYNSPLHF. In DNA, the CDR3 is TGTGCCAGCGTCAGAGGCCCGAGCTCCTATAATTCACCCCTCCACTTT.

This clonotype was observed many times. J is TRBJ2-1 and V is TRBV20-1; a weak D match, TRBD2 (5 bases). The CDR3 spans 11 residues. Germline V gene data show CDR1 as DFQATT and CDR2 as SNEGSKA (reference sequence). V was clipped by 4 bases and J by 10 bases, with 11 bases between them. Here the CDR3 DNA reads TGCAGTGCTATCTACAGCGGAGAGCAGTTCTTC. Translation: CSAIYSGEQFF.

The chain combines TRBV6-1 with TRBJ2-5; 10 bases match TRBD2. This CDR3 contains 16 residues. V lost 5 bases and J lost 0; bases outside the gene matches: 6. Per the germline V gene, CDR1 is MNHNS and CDR2 is SASEGT. Here the CDR3 DNA reads TGTGCCAGCAGTCGGACTAGCGGCCCGTACCAAGAGACCCAGTACTTC. Its translation: CASSRTSGPYQETQYF.

This clonotype was counted a few times. The rearrangement uses TRBV27 and TRBJ2-2; 8 bases agree with TRBD1. The J segment lost 5 bases and the V segment lost 3 bases, leaving 14 bases of the junction unmatched. The CDR3 totals 18 residues. The germline CDR1 and CDR2 sequences are MNHEY and SMNVEV (reference sequence). The CDR3 protein is CASSLSAGDRGFTGELFF. The CDR3 DNA reads as TGTGCCAGCAGTTTGAGCGCCGGCGACAGGGGATTTACCGGGGAGCTGTTTTTT.

The chain couples TRBV5-1 to TRBJ2-2; 8 bases line up with TRBD1. This CDR3 has 17 amino acids. V lost 2 bases, J lost 0 bases, and 6 bases stayed unmatched. Germline CDR1 reads SGHRS; CDR2 reads YFSETQ. This chain's CDR3 is CASSLGQGGTNTGELFF. The CDR3 DNA sequence: TGCGCCAGCAGCTTAGGACAGGGCGGAACGAACACCGGGGAGCTGTTTTTT. Together with reference TRBV5-1 and TRBJ2-2, the CDR3 gives the full variable domain: KAGVTQTPRYLIKTRGQQVTLSCSPISGHRSVSWYQQTPGQGLQFLFEYFSETQRNKGNFPGRFSGRQFSNSRSEMNVSTLELGDSALYLCASSLGQGGTNTGELFFGEGSRLTVL.

This clonotype was seen a handful of times. The rearrangement joins TRBV12-3 or TRBV12-4 to TRBJ1-3; no reliable D call. The CDR3 loop spans 13 amino acids. V was trimmed by 5 bases and J by 1 base, leaving 6 bases between them. Here the CDR3 reads CASSGESGNTIYF. In DNA, the CDR3 is TGTGCCAGCAGTGGGGAATCTGGAAACACCATATATTTT.

The CDR3 sequence: CASSTPKTSGVHEQFF. The CDR3 DNA is TGTGCCAGCAGTACACCGAAGACTAGCGGGGTTCATGAGCAGTTCTTC. The rearrangement uses TRBV6-1 and TRBJ2-1; TRBD2 matches 11 bases. The V gene's germline CDR1 is MNHNS and CDR2 SASEGT. The CDR3 totals 16 residues. V lost 5 bases to trimming and J lost 8 bases; unmatched junction nucleotides: 11.

The rearrangement links TRBV10-3 to TRBJ2-2; either TRBD1 or TRBD2 may fit D (5 bases each). V was shortened by 9 bases and J by 6 bases, with 14 bases between the two germline ends. Germline V CDR1 and CDR2: ENHRY, SYGVKD. The CDR3 consists of 13 residues. The CDR3 is CAIPGRMAGELFF. The CDR3 bases are TGTGCCATTCCGGGACGAATGGCCGGGGAGCTGTTTTTT.

V is TRBV29-1 and J is TRBJ1-2; D is possibly TRBD1 (5 bases). The CDR3 extends over 14 amino acids. Trimming shortened V by 2 bases and J by 5 bases, and 15 bases separated the two germline ends. Germline V gene sequence: CDR1 SQVTM, CDR2 ANQGSEA. The CDR3, as DNA: TGCAGCGTTGAATTTTTCGGACAAGGATATGGCTACACCTTC. Protein: CSVEFFGQGYGYTF.

CDR3 nucleotides: TGTGCCAGCAGGGGACAGGGCGACTCACCCCTCCACTTT. Its protein product is CASRGQGDSPLHF. The V call is TRBV2, the J call TRBJ1-6; 9 positions match TRBD1. CDR1 and CDR2 from the germline V gene are SNHLY and FYNNEI. V trimming: 6 bases; J trimming: 10 bases; junction bases outside the gene matches: 4. CDR3 size: 13 residues.

The chain employs TRBV20-1 and TRBJ1-6; possible D gene TRBD1, 6 bases. Germline V gives CDR1 DFQATT, CDR2 SNEGSKA (reference sequence). V was pared by 5 bases and J by 6 bases, with 17 bases between. This CDR3 region has 15 residues. In nucleotides, the CDR3 is TGCAGTGCTGGAATAGAGACAGGTGCTAATTCACCCCTCCACTTT. Translated: CSAGIETGANSPLHF.

There are a few counts of this clonotype. V is TRBV15 and J is TRBJ1-4, with D tentatively TRBD1 (5 bases). The CDR3 contains 16 residues. Trimming shortened V by 4 bases and J by 6 bases, and 18 bases separated the two germline ends. CDR1 and CDR2 (germline): LNHNV, YYDKDF (reference sequence). The CDR3 DNA reads TGTGCCACCAGCACCGATGGGGCAGGGTTGGATGAAAAACTGTTTTTT. Residues: CATSTDGAGLDEKLFF.